Here is one TCR beta chain with its context. Its antigen remains unknown. Other DNA sequences in the same sample also yield this CDR3. This sample is part of a study of shared clonotypes between healthy human individuals. General study results and limits: The four-donor shared clonotypes exceeded non-shared clonotypes in generation probability, with non-shared ones scoring lower. The donor pool, a small one, limited the genetic and exposure-history diversity represented.

Researchers partitioned CD4+ cells into CD45RA+ naive and CD45RA-negative memory subsets. TCRdb's table, derived via immunoSEQ multiplex PCR, lists solely in-frame clones and lacks some. Here the sample spans 1,400,000 or so clones, 98% to 99% being singletons. The CDR3 loop spans 15 amino acids. Germline CDR1 SQVTM, CDR2 ANQGSEA. V lost 4 bases to trimming and J lost 5 bases, with 17 bases between them. Material: naive CD4+ T cells sorted from blood. Sample subset: CD45RA+ positively selected. This receptor was obtained from a man in his thirties or forties in good health. V and J are TRBV29-1 and TRBJ2-2, with D possibly being TRBD2 (6 bases). The DNA of the CDR3 is TGCAGCGTTGGGAGACATGGCGGGAATACCGGGGAGCTGTTTTTT. It translates to CSVGRHGGNTGELFF.